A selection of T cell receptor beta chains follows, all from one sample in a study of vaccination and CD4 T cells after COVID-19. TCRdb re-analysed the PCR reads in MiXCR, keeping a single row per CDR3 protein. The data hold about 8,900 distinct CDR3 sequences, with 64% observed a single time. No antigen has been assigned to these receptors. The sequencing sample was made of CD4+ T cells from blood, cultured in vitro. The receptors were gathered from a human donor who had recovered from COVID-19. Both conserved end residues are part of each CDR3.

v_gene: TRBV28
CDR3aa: CASEPPDGSSYEQYF

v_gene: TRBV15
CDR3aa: CATSRGSRGRSYNEQFF

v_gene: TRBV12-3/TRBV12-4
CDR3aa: CASSLENRVSGELFF

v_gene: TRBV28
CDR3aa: CASRQGSHGYTF

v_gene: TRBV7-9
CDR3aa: CASSTPRAPYYGYTF

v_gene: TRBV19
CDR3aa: CASSADFGGYTF

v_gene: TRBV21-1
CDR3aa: CASSPMTGEKETQYF

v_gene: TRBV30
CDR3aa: CAWRTGNTEAFF

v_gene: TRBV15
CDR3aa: CATSRVLAGESWNYEQYF

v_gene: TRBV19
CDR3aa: CASSIARDSYYGYTF